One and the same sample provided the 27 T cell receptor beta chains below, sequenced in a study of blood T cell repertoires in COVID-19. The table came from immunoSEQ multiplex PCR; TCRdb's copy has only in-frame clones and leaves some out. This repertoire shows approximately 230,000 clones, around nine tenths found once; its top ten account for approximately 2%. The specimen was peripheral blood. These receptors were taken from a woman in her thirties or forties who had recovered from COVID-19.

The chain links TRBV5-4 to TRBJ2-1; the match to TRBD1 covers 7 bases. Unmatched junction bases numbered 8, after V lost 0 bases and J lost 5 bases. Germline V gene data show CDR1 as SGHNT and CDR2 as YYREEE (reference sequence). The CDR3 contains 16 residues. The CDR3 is CASSLGGGVPDNEQFF. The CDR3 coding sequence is TGTGCCAGCAGCTTGGGAGGGGGCGTTCCCGACAATGAGCAGTTCTTC.

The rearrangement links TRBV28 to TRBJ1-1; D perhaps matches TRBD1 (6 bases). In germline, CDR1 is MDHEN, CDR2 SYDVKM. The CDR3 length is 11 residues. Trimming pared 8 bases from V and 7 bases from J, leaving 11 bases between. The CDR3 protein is CASLAGDEAFF. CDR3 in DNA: TGTGCCAGCCTAGCAGGGGATGAAGCTTTCTTT.

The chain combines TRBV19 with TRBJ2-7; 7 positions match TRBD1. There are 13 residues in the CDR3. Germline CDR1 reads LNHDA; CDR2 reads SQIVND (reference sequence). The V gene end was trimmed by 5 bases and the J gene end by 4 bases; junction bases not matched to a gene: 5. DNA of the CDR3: TGTGCCAGTAGTCCCACAGGGGTGTACGAGCAGTACTTC. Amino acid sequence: CASSPTGVYEQYF.

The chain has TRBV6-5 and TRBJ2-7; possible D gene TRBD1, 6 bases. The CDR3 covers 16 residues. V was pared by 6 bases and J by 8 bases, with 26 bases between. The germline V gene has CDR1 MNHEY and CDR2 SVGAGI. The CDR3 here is CASSYQQGPGHTKQYF. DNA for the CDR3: TGTGCCAGCAGCTACCAACAGGGACCTGGCCATACGAAGCAGTACTTC.

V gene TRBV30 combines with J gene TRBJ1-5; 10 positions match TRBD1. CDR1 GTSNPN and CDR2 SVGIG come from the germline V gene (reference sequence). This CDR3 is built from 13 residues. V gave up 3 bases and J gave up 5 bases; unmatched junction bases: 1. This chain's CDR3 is CAWRTGGDQPQHF. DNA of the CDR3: TGTGCCTGGAGGACAGGGGGCGATCAGCCCCAGCATTTT.

CDR3 sequence (DNA): TGTGCCATCAGTGGACGAGGGGAGACCCAGTACTTC. Translated, it gives CAISGRGETQYF. This rearrangement joins TRBV10-3 to TRBJ2-5, with D perhaps TRBD2 (5 bases). Germline assignment: CDR1 ENHRY and CDR2 SYGVKD. The V gene lost 4 bases and the J gene lost 5 bases, with 8 bases spanning the gap. The CDR3 has 12 amino acids.

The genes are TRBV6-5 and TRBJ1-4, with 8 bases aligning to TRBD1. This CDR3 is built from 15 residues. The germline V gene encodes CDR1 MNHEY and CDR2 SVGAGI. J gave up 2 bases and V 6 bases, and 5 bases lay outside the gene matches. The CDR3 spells CASRTDRATNEKLFF. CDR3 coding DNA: TGTGCCAGCAGGACGGACAGGGCCACTAATGAAAAACTGTTTTTT.

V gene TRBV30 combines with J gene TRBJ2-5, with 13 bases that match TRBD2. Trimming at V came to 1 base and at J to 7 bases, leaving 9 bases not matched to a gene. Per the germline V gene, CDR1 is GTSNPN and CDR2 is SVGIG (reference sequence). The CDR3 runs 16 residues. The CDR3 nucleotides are TGTGCCTGGAGTGACCCAGGGACTAGCGGGATGAGGACCCAGTACTTC. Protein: CAWSDPGTSGMRTQYF.

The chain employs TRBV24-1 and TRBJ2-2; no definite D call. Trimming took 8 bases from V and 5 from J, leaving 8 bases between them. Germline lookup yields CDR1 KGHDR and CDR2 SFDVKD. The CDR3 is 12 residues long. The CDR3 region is CATMRNTGELFF. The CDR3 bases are TGTGCCACCATGCGGAATACCGGGGAGCTGTTTTTT.

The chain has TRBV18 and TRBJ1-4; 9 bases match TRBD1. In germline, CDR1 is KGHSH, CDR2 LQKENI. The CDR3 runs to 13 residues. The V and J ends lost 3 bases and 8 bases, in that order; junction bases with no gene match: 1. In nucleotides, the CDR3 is TGTGCCAGCTCACCGGGGACAGGGGAAAAACTGTTTTTT. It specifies CASSPGTGEKLFF.

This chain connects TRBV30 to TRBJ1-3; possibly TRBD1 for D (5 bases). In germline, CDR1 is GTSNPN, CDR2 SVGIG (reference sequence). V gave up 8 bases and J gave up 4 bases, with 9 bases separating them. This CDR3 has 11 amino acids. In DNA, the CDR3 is TGTGCCCTGGAGGGGGGAAACACCATATATTTT. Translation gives CALEGGNTIYF.

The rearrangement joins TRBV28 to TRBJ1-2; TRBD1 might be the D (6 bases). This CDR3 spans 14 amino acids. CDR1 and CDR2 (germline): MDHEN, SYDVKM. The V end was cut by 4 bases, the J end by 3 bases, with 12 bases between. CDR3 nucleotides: TGTGCCAGCAGTTCCTCGACAGGATACTATGGCTACACCTTC. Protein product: CASSSSTGYYGYTF.

The CDR3, as DNA: TGTGCCAGTAGTATAACACCAGTGGGAAACACCATATATTTT. Encoded protein: CASSITPVGNTIYF. The genes are TRBV19 and TRBJ1-3; D not resolved. This CDR3 region has 14 residues. V shed 2 bases and J shed 4 bases, with 9 bases lying between them. Looked up from germline, CDR1 is LNHDA and CDR2 is SQIVND (reference sequence).

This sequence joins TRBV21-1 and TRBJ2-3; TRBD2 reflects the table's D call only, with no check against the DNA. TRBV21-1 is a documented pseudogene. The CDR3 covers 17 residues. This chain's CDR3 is CASSKGLRLPDTDTQYF. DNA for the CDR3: TGTGCCAGCAGCAAGGGACTACGCCTGCCAGACACAGATACGCAGTATTTT.

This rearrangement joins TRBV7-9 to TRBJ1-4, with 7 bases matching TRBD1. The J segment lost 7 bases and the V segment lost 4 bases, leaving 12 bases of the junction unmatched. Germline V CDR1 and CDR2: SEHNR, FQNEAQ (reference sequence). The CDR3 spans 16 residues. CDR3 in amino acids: CASSSPPGTVVEKLFF. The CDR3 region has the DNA TGTGCCAGCAGCTCCCCCCCCGGGACAGTGGTTGAAAAACTGTTTTTT.

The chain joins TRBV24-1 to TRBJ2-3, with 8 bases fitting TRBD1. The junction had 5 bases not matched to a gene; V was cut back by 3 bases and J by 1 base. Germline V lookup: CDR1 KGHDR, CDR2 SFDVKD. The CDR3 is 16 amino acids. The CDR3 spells CATSDRRQGRTDTQYF. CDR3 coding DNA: TGTGCCACCAGTGATCGTCGACAGGGGCGCACAGATACGCAGTATTTT.

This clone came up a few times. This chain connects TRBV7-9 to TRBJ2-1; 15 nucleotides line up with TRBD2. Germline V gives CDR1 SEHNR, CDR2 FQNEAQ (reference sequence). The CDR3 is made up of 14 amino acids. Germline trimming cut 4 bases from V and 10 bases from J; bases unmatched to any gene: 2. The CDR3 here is CASSSGLAGGEQFF. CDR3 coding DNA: TGTGCCAGCAGCTCTGGACTAGCGGGAGGGGAGCAGTTCTTC.

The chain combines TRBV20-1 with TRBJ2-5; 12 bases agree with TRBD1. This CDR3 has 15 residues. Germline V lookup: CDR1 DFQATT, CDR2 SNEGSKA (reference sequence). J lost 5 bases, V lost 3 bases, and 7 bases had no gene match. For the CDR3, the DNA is TGCAGTGCTAGTGGGGGACAGGGGGCTTGGGAGACCCAGTACTTC. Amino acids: CSASGGQGAWETQYF.

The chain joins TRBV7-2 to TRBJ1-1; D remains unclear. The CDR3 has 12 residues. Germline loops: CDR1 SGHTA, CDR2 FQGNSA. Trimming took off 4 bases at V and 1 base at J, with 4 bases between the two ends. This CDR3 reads CASSSRNTEAFF. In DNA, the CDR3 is TGTGCCAGCAGCTCTCGGAACACTGAAGCTTTCTTT. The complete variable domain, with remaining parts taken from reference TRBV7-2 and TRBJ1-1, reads GAGVSQSPSNKVTEKGKDVELRCDPISGHTALYWYRQSLGQGLEFLIYFQGNSAPDKSGLPSDRFSAERTGGSVSTLTIQRTQQEDSAVYLCASSSRNTEAFFGQGTRLTVV.

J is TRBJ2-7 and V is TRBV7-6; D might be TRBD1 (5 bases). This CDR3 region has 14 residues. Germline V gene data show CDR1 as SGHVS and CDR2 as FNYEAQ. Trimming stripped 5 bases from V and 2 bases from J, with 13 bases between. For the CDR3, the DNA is TGTGCCAGCAGCCGAGACAGCTTCGCCTACGAGCAGTACTTC. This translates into CASSRDSFAYEQYF.

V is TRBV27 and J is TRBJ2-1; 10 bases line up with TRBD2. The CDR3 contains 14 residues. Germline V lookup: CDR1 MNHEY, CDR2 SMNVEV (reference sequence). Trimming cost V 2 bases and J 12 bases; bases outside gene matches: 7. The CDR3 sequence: CASSLASGGIGQFF. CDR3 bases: TGTGCCAGCAGTTTAGCTAGCGGGGGTATAGGGCAGTTCTTC.

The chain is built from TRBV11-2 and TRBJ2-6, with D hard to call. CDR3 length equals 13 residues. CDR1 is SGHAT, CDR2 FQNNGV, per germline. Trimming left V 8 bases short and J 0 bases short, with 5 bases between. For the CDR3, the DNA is TGTGCCAGCCAGGTCTCTGGGGCCAACGTCCTGACTTTC. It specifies CASQVSGANVLTF.

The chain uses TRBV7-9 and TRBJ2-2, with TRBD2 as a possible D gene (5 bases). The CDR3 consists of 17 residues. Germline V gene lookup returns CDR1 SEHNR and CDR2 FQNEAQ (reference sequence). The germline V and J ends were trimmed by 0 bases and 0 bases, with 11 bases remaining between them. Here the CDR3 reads CASSLAASRSNTGELFF. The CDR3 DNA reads TGTGCCAGCAGCTTAGCGGCTAGCCGTTCGAACACCGGGGAGCTGTTTTTT.

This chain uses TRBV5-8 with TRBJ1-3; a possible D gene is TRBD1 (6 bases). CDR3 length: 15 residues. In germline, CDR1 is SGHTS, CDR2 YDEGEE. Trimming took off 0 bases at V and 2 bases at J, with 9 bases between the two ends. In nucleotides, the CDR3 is TGTGCCAGCAGCTTGGTTCAGGGGCCTGGAAACACCATATATTTT. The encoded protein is CASSLVQGPGNTIYF.

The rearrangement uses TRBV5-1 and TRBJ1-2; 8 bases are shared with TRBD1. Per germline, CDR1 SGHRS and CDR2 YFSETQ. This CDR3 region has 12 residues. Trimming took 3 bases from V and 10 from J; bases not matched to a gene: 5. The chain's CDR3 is CASSWGQEAYTF. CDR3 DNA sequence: TGCGCCAGCAGCTGGGGACAGGAGGCCTACACCTTC.

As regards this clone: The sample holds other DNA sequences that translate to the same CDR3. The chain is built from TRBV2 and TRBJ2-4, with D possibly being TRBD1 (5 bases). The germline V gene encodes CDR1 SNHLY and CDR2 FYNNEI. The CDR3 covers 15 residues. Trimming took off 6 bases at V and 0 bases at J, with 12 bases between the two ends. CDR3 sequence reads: CASSDRTGAKNIQYF. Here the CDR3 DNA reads TGTGCCAGCAGCGACCGAACAGGAGCCAAAAACATTCAGTACTTC.

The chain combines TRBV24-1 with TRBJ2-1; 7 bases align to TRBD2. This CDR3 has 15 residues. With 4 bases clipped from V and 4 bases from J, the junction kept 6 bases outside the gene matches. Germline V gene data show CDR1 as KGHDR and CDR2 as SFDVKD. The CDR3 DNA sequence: TGTGCCACCAGTGAAATGACTAGCAGGTACAATGAGCAGTTCTTC. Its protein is CATSEMTSRYNEQFF.